Detailed here is one T cell receptor beta chain. Antigen: not known. This same CDR3 is encoded by further DNA sequences in the sample. The assay was immunoSEQ multiplex PCR, and TCRdb's table has in-frame clones only and misses some. The profile covers 550,000 to 850,000 clones, with around 74% appearing a single time and more than 1.5% taken by the ten largest. The data originate from a study of shared clonotypes between healthy human individuals. Germline CDR1 and CDR2: MDHEN and SYDVKM. The CDR3 totals 13 residues. The V end was cut by 3 bases, the J end by 2 bases, with 8 bases between. Notes on the study in general: Across subsets, estimated richness was generally greater for naive than for memory populations. Tissues were not sampled, only blood, and their repertoires likely differ.

The sequenced sample consisted of memory CD4+ T cells sorted from blood. Noted subset: CD45RA-negative fraction. The rearrangement links TRBV28 to TRBJ2-7, with a tentative D call TRBD1 (5 bases). The sequence was obtained from a woman in her 30s in good health. Here the CDR3 reads CASSLQGPYEQYF. The CDR3 nucleotides are TGTGCCAGCAGTTTGCAGGGCCCCTACGAGCAGTACTTC. Full variable domain (outside the CDR3, taken from reference TRBV28 and TRBJ2-7): DVKVTQSSRYLVKRTGEKVFLECVQDMDHENMFWYRQDPGLGLRLIYFSYDVKMKEKGDIPEGYSVSREKKERFSLILESASTNQTSMYLCASSLQGPYEQYFGPGTRLTVT.